Listed here are 27 T cell receptor beta chains from one sample, sequenced in a study of a mutant IDH1 vaccine in newly diagnosed glioma. The antigens of these receptors remain unknown. Time point meaning: week 23, last vaccination. Vaccine doses each comprised 300 ug of mutant IDH1 20-mer peptide, with topical imiquimod. The protocol was immunoSEQ multiplex PCR, while the TCRdb copy is restricted to in-frame clones and leaves out a portion. The sample yields about 33,000 clones, around 87% seen once. The sample in question was PBMCs, obtained from a glioma patient whose treatment included an IDH1 peptide vaccine. These receptors all stem from a man aged 40-55 years with glioma.

This chain links TRBV15 with TRBJ2-1; D remains ambiguous. The CDR3 spans 14 residues. V was pared by 0 bases and J by 1 base, with 4 bases between. From germline, CDR1 is LNHNV and CDR2 YYDKDF (reference sequence). The CDR3 DNA is TGTGCCACCAGCAGAGAACAGTCCTACAATGAGCAGTTCTTC. Translated, it gives CATSREQSYNEQFF.

The chain combines TRBV11-1 with TRBJ1-5; D unresolved. V lost 5 bases and J lost 4, with 15 bases in between. The CDR3 totals 15 residues. Germline V lookup: CDR1 SGHAT, CDR2 FQDESV (reference sequence). The CDR3 sequence: CASSPSGGVNQPQHF. The CDR3 nucleotides read TGTGCCAGCAGCCCCAGCGGTGGGGTTAATCAGCCCCAGCATTTT.

This chain links TRBV6-6 with TRBJ1-2; 12 bases match TRBD1. The CDR3 totals 14 residues. The junction had 9 bases not matched to a gene; V was cut back by 6 bases and J by 10 bases. Germline values: CDR1 MNHNY, CDR2 SVGAGI (reference sequence). DNA of the CDR3: TGTGCCAGCAGCCCGTCCGGGACAGGGGGCGCCTACACCTTC. Its translation: CASSPSGTGGAYTF.

This sequence joins TRBV7-3 and TRBJ2-1; 7 nucleotides match TRBD2. CDR3 length equals 14 residues. J gave up 5 bases and V 5 bases, and 6 bases lay outside the gene matches. The V gene's germline CDR1 is SGHTA and CDR2 FQGTGA. The CDR3 region has the DNA TGTGCCAGCAGCCTCAGCGGGGCGAACAATGAGCAGTTCTTC. Its protein product is CASSLSGANNEQFF.

This clone was recorded only once. This rearrangement joins TRBV12-5 to TRBJ1-1; 10 nucleotides line up with TRBD1. The germline V gene encodes CDR1 LGHNT and CDR2 FRNRAP. The CDR3 runs 19 residues. Trimming removed 2 bases from V and 4 bases from J; junction bases left unmatched: 16. The CDR3 DNA reads as TGTGCTAGTGGTTTGTGGCCCCCCCGGGACAGGGGTCGAGGCACTGAAGCTTTCTTT. This sequence encodes CASGLWPPRDRGRGTEAFF.

The chain joins TRBV28 to TRBJ2-3; no firm D call. Per germline, CDR1 MDHEN and CDR2 SYDVKM. The CDR3 is made up of 14 amino acids. V was pared by 3 bases and J by 0 bases, with 7 bases between. CDR3 residues: CASSLRHSTDTQYF. CDR3 sequence (DNA): TGTGCCAGCAGTTTGCGGCATAGCACAGATACGCAGTATTTT.

V gene TRBV7-8 combines with J gene TRBJ2-3, with 7 nucleotides matching TRBD1. The germline V gene has CDR1 SGHVS and CDR2 FQNEAQ. CDR3 length: 16 residues. V shed 1 base, J shed 2 bases, and the junction held 6 bases outside the gene matches. The CDR3 DNA reads as TGTGCCAGCAGCTTAGGCTCGGGACAGTACACAGATACGCAGTATTTT. Translating it yields CASSLGSGQYTDTQYF.

This sequence joins TRBV5-6 and TRBJ1-2; 11 bases line up with TRBD1. The CDR3 sequence is 15 residues long. Trimming removed 4 bases from V and 8 bases from J; junction bases left unmatched: 10. Germline V gene data show CDR1 as SGHDT and CDR2 as YYEEEE. In DNA, the CDR3 is TGTGCCAGCAGCAGCGGACAGGGGGCCTATAGAGGCTACACCTTC. Amino acids: CASSSGQGAYRGYTF.

The chain links TRBV7-6 to TRBJ2-2, with D hard to call. Germline CDR1 is SGHVS and CDR2 is FNYEAQ. Trimming took off 6 bases at V and 0 bases at J, with 11 bases between the two ends. This CDR3 contains 15 residues. CDR3 bases: TGTGCCAGCAGGTACGACACTTCGAACACCGGGGAGCTGTTTTTT. It codes for CASRYDTSNTGELFF.

The V call is TRBV29-1, the J call TRBJ2-7, with D uncertain. This CDR3 is built from 12 residues. Between the trimmed V and J ends, which lost 4 bases and 5 bases, there was a span of 12 bases. Germline V gene data show CDR1 as SQVTM and CDR2 as ANQGSEA. The CDR3 bases are TGCAGCGTTGGAACCGGTCTCGACGAGCAGTACTTC. This codes for CSVGTGLDEQYF.

This chain links TRBV28 with TRBJ2-7, with D hard to call. Germline assignment: CDR1 MDHEN and CDR2 SYDVKM. V gave up 6 bases and J gave up 2 bases, with 14 bases separating them. The length of the CDR3 is 14 residues. CDR3 in amino acids: CASSRPIPPYEQYF. In nucleotides, the CDR3 is TGTGCCAGCAGCCGACCTATTCCACCCTACGAGCAGTACTTC.

This chain uses TRBV5-1 with TRBJ2-7; D unclear. The V and J ends lost 0 bases and 5 bases respectively, with 15 bases between them. The CDR3 runs 15 residues. Germline V gene lookup returns CDR1 SGHRS and CDR2 YFSETQ. The CDR3 loop reads CASSLGLVGANEQYV. Written as DNA, the CDR3 is TGCGCCAGCAGCTTGGGCCTAGTTGGTGCTAACGAGCAGTACGTC.

The gene calls are TRBV5-1 and TRBJ2-1; TRBD2 agrees at 7 bases. The germline V gene encodes CDR1 SGHRS and CDR2 YFSETQ. Trimming removed 4 bases from V and 5 bases from J; junction bases left unmatched: 12. The CDR3 extends over 16 amino acids. As DNA, the CDR3 is TGCGCCAGCAGCCCCTGGCGGGGGACGACCGACAATGAGCAGTTCTTC. It translates to CASSPWRGTTDNEQFF.

The V and J genes are TRBV4-1 and TRBJ2-6; TRBD1 matches at 8 bases. The CDR3 runs 17 residues. The V segment lost 3 bases and the J segment 0 bases; nucleotides outside the gene matches: 4. Germline V gene sequence: CDR1 MGHRA, CDR2 YSYEKL. CDR3 protein: CASSQGTGISGANVLTF. The CDR3 DNA follows: TGCGCCAGCAGCCAGGGGACAGGCATCTCTGGGGCCAACGTCCTGACTTTC.

This clone was observed a single time. The V call is TRBV7-6, the J call TRBJ1-3; no clear D gene. Germline CDR1 reads SGHVS; CDR2 reads FNYEAQ. Trimming pared 8 bases from V and 0 bases from J, leaving 8 bases between. The CDR3 length is 13 residues. The chain's CDR3 is CASGSYSGNTIYF. The CDR3 coding sequence is TGTGCCAGCGGAAGCTACTCTGGAAACACCATATATTTT.

The V call is TRBV5-6, the J call TRBJ2-5; TRBD2 matches at 12 bases. The closer fit of TRBJ2-7 to the DNA end suggests the J call may be wrong. The germline V gene has CDR1 SGHDT and CDR2 YYEEEE. The CDR3 is made up of 16 amino acids. The DNA of the CDR3 is TGTGCCAGCAGCTTGGCGGCCACTAGCGGGAGGCACGAGCAGTACTTC. Encoded protein: CASSLAATSGRHEQYF.

This clone was observed a handful of times. The rearrangement links TRBV19 to TRBJ2-6; D gene ambiguous. The CDR3 is 16 amino acids. In germline, CDR1 is LNHDA, CDR2 SQIVND (reference sequence). V was pared by 6 bases and J by 0 bases, with 12 bases between. Here the CDR3 DNA reads TGTGCCAGTAGGGCTTCTAAGTTCTCTGGGGCCAACGTCCTGACTTTC. This codes for CASRASKFSGANVLTF.

The CDR3 sequence is CATWDSVTGELFF. The CDR3 nucleotides read TGTGCCACCTGGGACTCCGTGACCGGGGAGCTGTTTTTT. The chain recombines TRBV28 with TRBJ2-2, with D perhaps TRBD2 (6 bases). Germline V gene lookup returns CDR1 MDHEN and CDR2 SYDVKM. The V end was cut by 10 bases, the J end by 5 bases, with 14 bases between. This CDR3 has 13 amino acids.

The V call is TRBV4-2, the J call TRBJ2-1; 8 nucleotides agree with TRBD2. With V trimmed by 2 bases and J by 0 bases, 6 bases remained unmatched. The CDR3 is 17 residues long. Germline V gene data show CDR1 as LGHNA and CDR2 as YNFKEQ. Written as DNA, the CDR3 is TGTGCCAGCAGCCAATCGACTAGCGCCAACTCCTACAATGAGCAGTTCTTC. Its protein product is CASSQSTSANSYNEQFF.

The V and J genes are TRBV2 and TRBJ1-1; D is ambiguous. CDR3 length: 15 amino acids. V dropped 2 bases and J dropped 1 base, with 11 bases sitting between them. Germline CDR1 and CDR2: SNHLY and FYNNEI. DNA for the CDR3: TGTGCCAGCAGTGAACGATCGGCCCAGAACACTGAAGCTTTCTTT. Amino acids: CASSERSAQNTEAFF.

This chain connects TRBV5-8 to TRBJ2-2; D is tentatively TRBD1 or TRBD2 (5 bases each). Trimming pared 7 bases from V and 0 bases from J, leaving 10 bases between. Germline CDR1 SGHTS, CDR2 YDEGEE. CDR3 length equals 14 residues. In nucleotides, the CDR3 is TGTGCCAGCCTTCGGGGCCCGAACACCGGGGAGCTGTTTTTT. This translates into CASLRGPNTGELFF.

The chain uses TRBV4-1 and TRBJ1-6, with D hard to call. V lost 4 bases and J 7 bases, leaving 11 bases between the germline ends. The CDR3 covers 14 residues. Germline V gene data show CDR1 as MGHRA and CDR2 as YSYEKL. CDR3 coding DNA: TGCGCCAGCAGCCTCCCGGGAGACAATTCACCCCTCCACTTT. It yields the protein CASSLPGDNSPLHF.

This rearrangement joins TRBV7-2 to TRBJ1-2; D perhaps matches TRBD1 (5 bases). This CDR3 has 13 residues. V was shortened by 1 base and J by 14 bases, with 17 bases between the two germline ends. Germline V gives CDR1 SGHTA, CDR2 FQGNSA. The CDR3 sequence: CASSLDGSTAKTF. In nucleotides, the CDR3 is TGTGCCAGCAGCTTAGATGGCTCGACAGCCAAGACCTTC.

This sequence joins TRBV2 and TRBJ1-5; 8 nucleotides line up with TRBD1. CDR1 SNHLY and CDR2 FYNNEI come from the germline V gene. The CDR3 is 13 amino acids. The CDR3 nucleotides are TGTGCTTCGGACAGGGACAGGAATCAGCCCCAGCATTTT. Amino acids: CASDRDRNQPQHF.

The chain couples TRBV28 to TRBJ2-1, with 13 bases lining up with TRBD2. CDR1 is MDHEN, CDR2 SYDVKM, per germline. The CDR3 runs 15 residues. V gave up 3 bases and J gave up 13 bases; unmatched junction bases: 9. The CDR3 region is CASSFELAGGFPQFF. In nucleotides, the CDR3 is TGTGCCAGCAGTTTTGAACTAGCGGGAGGGTTCCCTCAGTTCTTC.

The chain links TRBV11-3 to TRBJ1-5; D call uncertain. Trimming stripped 5 bases from V and 2 bases from J, with 7 bases between. The CDR3 runs 13 residues. Germline V gene data show CDR1 as SGHNT and CDR2 as YENEEA. The CDR3 here is CASSRSGNQPQHF. The CDR3 DNA is TGTGCCAGCAGCAGGAGTGGCAATCAGCCCCAGCATTTT.

Within the sample, this clone is medium-sized. Distinct nucleotide sequences in the sample also encode this CDR3. The rearrangement joins TRBV5-1 to TRBJ1-1, with D uncertain. V shed 0 bases and J shed 0 bases, with 12 bases lying between them. The CDR3 is 16 residues long. CDR1 SGHRS and CDR2 YFSETQ come from the germline V gene. The CDR3 reads CASSLEPGSMNTEAFF. The CDR3 coding sequence is TGCGCCAGCAGCTTGGAACCCGGATCTATGAACACTGAAGCTTTCTTT.